This TCR beta chain was recorded in a study of blood T cell repertoires in COVID-19. About the research overall: Sources were T cells, B-cell-depleted T cells, or PBMCs; the material itself was cDNA or gDNA.

The repertoire was sequenced with immunoSEQ multiplex PCR; TCRdb's copy has only in-frame clones and lacks some. Of 100,000 to 150,000 clones in the sample, approximately 80% were seen once. This clone showed up just a few times. The V end lost 1 base, the J end lost 1 base, and 11 bases lay between the germline ends. The germline CDR1 and CDR2 sequences are LGHDT and YNNKEL (reference sequence). The CDR3 loop spans 16 amino acids. V gene TRBV3-1 (or the pseudogene TRBV3-2) combines with J gene TRBJ2-1, with D possibly being TRBD2 (6 bases). The sample consisted of peripheral blood. The origin of this receptor is a woman between 50 and 59 years old with acute or convalescent COVID-19. For the CDR3, the DNA is TGTGCCAGCAGCCAAGTGGCGGGATTATCCTACAATGAGCAGTTCTTC. This translates into CASSQVAGLSYNEQFF.